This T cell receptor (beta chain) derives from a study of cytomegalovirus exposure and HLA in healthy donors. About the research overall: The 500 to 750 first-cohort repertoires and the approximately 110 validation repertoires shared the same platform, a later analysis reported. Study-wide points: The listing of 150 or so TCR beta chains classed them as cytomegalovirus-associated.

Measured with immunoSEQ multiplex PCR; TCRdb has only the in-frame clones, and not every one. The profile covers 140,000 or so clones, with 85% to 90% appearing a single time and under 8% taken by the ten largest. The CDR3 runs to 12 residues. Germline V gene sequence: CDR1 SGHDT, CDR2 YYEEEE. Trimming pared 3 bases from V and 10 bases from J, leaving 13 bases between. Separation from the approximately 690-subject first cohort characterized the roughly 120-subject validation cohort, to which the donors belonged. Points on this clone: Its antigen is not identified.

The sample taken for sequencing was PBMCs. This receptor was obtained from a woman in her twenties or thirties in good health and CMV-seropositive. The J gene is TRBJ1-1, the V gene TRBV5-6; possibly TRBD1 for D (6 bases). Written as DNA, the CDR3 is TGTGCCAGCAGCTCCTACAGGGAAGTAGCTTTCTTT. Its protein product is CASSSYREVAFF.